The present entry profiles one T cell receptor (beta chain) with its context. This sample is part of a study of blood T cell repertoires in COVID-19. Study as a whole: Nucleic acid was either cDNA or gDNA, and it came from T cells, B-cell-depleted T cells, or PBMCs.

Trimming cost V 11 bases and J 0 bases; bases outside gene matches: 9. Germline CDR1 reads MNHEY; CDR2 reads SVGAGI. The CDR3 length is 14 residues. Methods used by the authors: The authors estimated nucleated cell counts from reference gene primer amplification. Assay used: immunoSEQ multiplex PCR; TCRdb lists only in-frame clones, some missing. D and trimming were read from the DNA, whereas the V and J calls and clone size are those reported in that table. The profile shows about 240,000 clones, nearly 95% of them singletons. Enrolled during active infection, Seattle patients were then followed longitudinally.

The sample consisted of peripheral blood. The receptor was derived from a man younger than 45 with COVID-19, enrolled during active disease. The chain recombines TRBV6-5 with TRBJ1-2, with 7 nucleotides matching TRBD1. In DNA form, the CDR3 reads TGTGCCGGAAGCCAGGGGACAGCTAACTATGGCTACACCTTC. As protein: CAGSQGTANYGYTF.